This is a list of T cell receptor beta chains from one sample in a study of T cell changes during pregnancy in multiple sclerosis. TCRdb's copy holds only in-frame clones and misses some; the assay was immunoSEQ multiplex PCR. The table has some 87,000 clones, roughly nine tenths seen once. Material: CD4+ T cells from peripheral blood mononuclear cells, obtained before pregnancy. Receptor source: a female donor with multiple sclerosis, enrolled in a pregnancy study. Each CDR3 is given with its conserved first and last residue. A D gene is named only where the DNA matches it firmly. Size is stated for part of the rows, as once, few or many counts, or as a class when the clone is expanded.

-	TRBV27	-	TRBJ1-2	TGTGCCAGCAGCCTGAGGGGAGGGCCCAACTATGGCTACACCTTC	CASSLRGGPNYGYTF
once	TRBV5-5	TRBD2	TRBJ2-2	TGTGCCAGCAGCTTCGGTGGGGGGCTGACAAGACTAGCGGGGCCCGGGGAGCTGTTTTTT	CASSFGGGLTRLAGPGELFF
-	TRBV4-1	-	TRBJ2-7	TGCGCCAGCAGCCAAGATCCACAGATTCTCTACGAGCAGTACTTC	CASSQDPQILYEQYF
-	TRBV4-1	-	TRBJ1-6	TGCGCCAGCAGCCAAGAAGGGGCAGGGCAGGGGCGTTCACCCCTCCACTTT	CASSQEGAGQGRSPLHF
-	TRBV7-3	-	TRBJ2-3	TGTGCCAGCAGCTTAACCCCGAGGTCAGATACGCAGTATTTT	CASSLTPRSDTQYF
-	TRBV6-5	-	TRBJ1-1	TGTGCCAGCAGCCCCAGGGGCGACACTGAAGCTTTCTTT	CASSPRGDTEAFF
-	TRBV10-3	TRBD1	TRBJ1-1	TGTGCCATCAGTGCGAACAGGGGAAAGACTGAAGCTTTCTTT	CAISANRGKTEAFF
-	TRBV18	-	TRBJ2-1	TGTGCCAGCTCACCAACCAACCCAGGCTCCTACAATGAGCAGTTCTTC	CASSPTNPGSYNEQFF
-	TRBV10-2	-	TRBJ1-1	TGCGCCAGCAGTGAGGGGGGCCCAGGCACTGAAGCTTTCTTT	CASSEGGPGTEAFF
-	TRBV7-2	-	TRBJ1-4	TGTGCCAGCAGAAGGGGGGGACAAGGGGAAAAACTGTTTTTT	CASRRGGQGEKLFF
-	TRBV5-1	TRBD2	TRBJ2-7	TGCGCCAGCACCGATCGCGGGAGCTCCTACGAGCAGTACTTC	CASTDRGSSYEQYF
-	TRBV2	TRBD2	TRBJ2-3	TGTGCCAGCACCTCCGGGACTAGCGCCGGAGATACGCAGTATTTT	CASTSGTSAGDTQYF
-	TRBV9	TRBD1	TRBJ2-7	TGTGCCAGCAGCGTCGGACAGGGGGCCTACGAGCAGTACTTC	CASSVGQGAYEQYF
-	TRBV5-6	TRBD1	TRBJ1-6	TGTGCCAGCAGCTTGGCTGACAGGGAGACTTCACCCCTCCACTTT	CASSLADRETSPLHF
few	TRBV9	-	TRBJ1-1	TGTGCCAGCAGCGTAGCAGGAATGAACACTGAAGCTTTCTTT	CASSVAGMNTEAFF
-	TRBV6-5	TRBD1	TRBJ2-3	TGTGCCAGCAGTCCCGGGACAGGGGTCAGAGATACGCAGTATTTT	CASSPGTGVRDTQYF
-	TRBV10-3	TRBD1	TRBJ2-1	TGTGCCATCACCCCACAGGGGTCGGGACCCTACAATGAGCAGTTCTTC	CAITPQGSGPYNEQFF
-	TRBV6-5	TRBD2	TRBJ2-7	TGTGCCAGCAAATGGGCTAGCGGGGACTACGAGCAGTACTTC	CASKWASGDYEQYF
-	TRBV30	-	TRBJ1-1	TGTGCCTGGGAAGTAGGCGGGACTGAAGCTTTCTTT	CAWEVGGTEAFF